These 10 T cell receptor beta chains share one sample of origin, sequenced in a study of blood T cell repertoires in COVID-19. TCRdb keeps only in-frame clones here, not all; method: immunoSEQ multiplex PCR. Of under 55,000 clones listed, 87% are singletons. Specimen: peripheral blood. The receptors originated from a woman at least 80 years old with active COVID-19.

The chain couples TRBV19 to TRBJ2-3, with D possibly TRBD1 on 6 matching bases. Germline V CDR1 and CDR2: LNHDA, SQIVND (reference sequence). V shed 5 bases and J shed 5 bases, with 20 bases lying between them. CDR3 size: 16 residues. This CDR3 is CASSRVRGYRKDTQYF. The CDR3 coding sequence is TGTGCCAGTAGTCGCGTAAGGGGGTACAGGAAAGATACGCAGTATTTT.

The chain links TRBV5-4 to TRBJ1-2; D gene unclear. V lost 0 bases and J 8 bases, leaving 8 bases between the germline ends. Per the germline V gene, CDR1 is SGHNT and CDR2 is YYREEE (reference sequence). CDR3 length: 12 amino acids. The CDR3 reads CASSLGASGYTF. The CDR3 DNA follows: TGTGCCAGCAGCTTGGGGGCGAGCGGCTACACCTTC.

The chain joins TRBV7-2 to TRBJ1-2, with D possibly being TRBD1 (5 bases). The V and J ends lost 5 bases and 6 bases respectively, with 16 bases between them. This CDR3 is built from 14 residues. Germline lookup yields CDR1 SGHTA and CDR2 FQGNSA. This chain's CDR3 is CASSPPDTYHGYTF. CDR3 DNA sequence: TGTGCCAGCAGCCCGCCGGACACCTACCATGGCTACACCTTC.

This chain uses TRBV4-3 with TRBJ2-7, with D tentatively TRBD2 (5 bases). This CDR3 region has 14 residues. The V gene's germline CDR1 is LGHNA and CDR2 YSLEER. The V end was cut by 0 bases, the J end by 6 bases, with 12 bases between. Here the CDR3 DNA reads TGCGCCAGCAGCCAAGATTCGGGGTTGGGCGAGCAGTACTTC. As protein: CASSQDSGLGEQYF.

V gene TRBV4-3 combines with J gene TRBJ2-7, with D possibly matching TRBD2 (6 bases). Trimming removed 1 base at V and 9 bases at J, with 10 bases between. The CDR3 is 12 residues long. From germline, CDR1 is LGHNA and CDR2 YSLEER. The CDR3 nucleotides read TGCGCCAGCAGCCAAGTCCGGGGGAGGCAGTACTTC. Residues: CASSQVRGRQYF.

CDR3 residues: CARRATSGSSYEQYF. As DNA, the CDR3 is TGTGCCAGAAGGGCGACTAGCGGAAGCTCCTACGAGCAGTACTTC. V usage is TRBV5-3 and J usage is TRBJ2-7; 9 bases line up with TRBD2. TRBV5-3 is assigned to the ORF class and has an uncertain function. With 5 bases clipped from V and 0 bases from J, the junction kept 6 bases outside the gene matches. The CDR3 has 15 amino acids.

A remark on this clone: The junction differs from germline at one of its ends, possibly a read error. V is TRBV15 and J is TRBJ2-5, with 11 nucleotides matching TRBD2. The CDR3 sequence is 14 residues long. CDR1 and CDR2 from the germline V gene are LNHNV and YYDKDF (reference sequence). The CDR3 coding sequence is TGTGCCACCAGCAGGGACCCTAGCGGGGGGCCACCCCACTTC. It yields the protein CATSRDPSGGPPHF.

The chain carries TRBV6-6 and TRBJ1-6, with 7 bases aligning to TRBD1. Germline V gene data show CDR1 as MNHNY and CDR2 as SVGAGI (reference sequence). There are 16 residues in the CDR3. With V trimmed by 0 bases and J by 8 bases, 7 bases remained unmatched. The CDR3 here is CASSYSPGQRDSPLHF. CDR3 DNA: TGTGCCAGCAGTTACTCCCCGGGACAGAGAGATTCACCCCTCCACTTT.

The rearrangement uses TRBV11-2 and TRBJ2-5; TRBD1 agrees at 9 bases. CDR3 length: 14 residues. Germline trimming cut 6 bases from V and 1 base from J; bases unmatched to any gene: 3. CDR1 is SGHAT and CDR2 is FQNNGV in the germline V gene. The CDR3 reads CASRRDRVQETQYF. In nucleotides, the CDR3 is TGTGCCAGCAGACGGGACAGGGTCCAAGAGACCCAGTACTTC.

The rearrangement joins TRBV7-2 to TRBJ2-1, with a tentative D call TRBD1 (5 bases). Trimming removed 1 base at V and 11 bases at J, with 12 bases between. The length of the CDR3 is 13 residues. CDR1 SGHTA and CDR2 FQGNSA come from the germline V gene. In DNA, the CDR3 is TGTGCCAGCAGCTTAGAAGGGCAGGGAAAGCAGTTCTTC. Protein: CASSLEGQGKQFF.